Here is one TCR beta chain with its context. This sample includes further DNA sequences coding for the same CDR3. Using immunoSEQ multiplex PCR, the repertoire was profiled, and TCRdb retains in-frame clones only, with some absent. The sample consists of approximately 76,000 clones, 91% of them appearing once. This sample was taken from a study of technical replicates of blood from four donors. Specimen: T cells isolated from PBMCs. The receptor comes from a human donor in good health.

The CDR3 DNA reads as TGTGCCAGCAGCTTAGCACAGAACACTGAAGCTTTCTTT. Translated, it gives CASSLAQNTEAFF. The V gene is TRBV7-6, the J gene TRBJ1-1; D uncertain. The CDR3 has 13 residues. Germline V CDR1 and CDR2: SGHVS, FNYEAQ. Trimming took 0 bases from V and 1 from J, leaving 3 bases between them.